This is a list of T cell receptor beta chains from one sample in a study of lymphopenia after photon versus proton radiotherapy. Produced via immunoSEQ multiplex PCR; TCRdb's table is partial and in-frame only. The table includes approximately 45,000 clones, 85% detected once. This specimen consisted of peripheral blood, obtained from a patient treated with photon-based radiotherapy. The receptors come from a man aged 40-49 years with gastric cancer. Both conserved end residues are part of each CDR3. Each record gives: D gene, CDR3 length, clone size, V gene, J gene, CDR3 DNA, CDR3 protein. A D gene is named only where the DNA matches it firmly. Rows give clone size only sometimes, using once, few, many, or a class for an expanded clone.

d_call: -
cdr3_length: 14
clone_size: -
v_call: TRBV4-1
j_call: TRBJ1-2
cdr3_nt: TGCGCCAGCAGCCAAGATTGGGAGGACTATGGCTACACCTTC
cdr3_aa: CASSQDWEDYGYTF

d_call: -
cdr3_length: 17
clone_size: -
v_call: TRBV5-1
j_call: TRBJ2-3
cdr3_nt: TGCGCCAGCAGCCGTATCGGGGGAGCCCTTAGCACAGATACGCAGTATTTT
cdr3_aa: CASSRIGGALSTDTQYF

d_call: -
cdr3_length: 14
clone_size: -
v_call: TRBV4-2
j_call: TRBJ2-1
cdr3_nt: TGTGCCAGCAGCCAAGGGCCCACCTACAATGAGCAGTTCTTC
cdr3_aa: CASSQGPTYNEQFF

d_call: TRBD1
cdr3_length: 12
clone_size: -
v_call: TRBV6-1
j_call: TRBJ1-5
cdr3_nt: TGTGCCGCCCGACAGGGGGATCAGCCCCAGCATTTT
cdr3_aa: CAARQGDQPQHF

d_call: -
cdr3_length: 12
clone_size: -
v_call: TRBV7-8
j_call: TRBJ1-5
cdr3_nt: TGTGCCAGCAGCCCCGGCGGGGAGCCCCAGCATTTT
cdr3_aa: CASSPGGEPQHF

d_call: -
cdr3_length: 15
clone_size: once
v_call: TRBV30
j_call: TRBJ2-1
cdr3_nt: TGTGCCTGGGGGGTTCTGGCGGGGTCCTACAATGAGCAGTTCTTC
cdr3_aa: CAWGVLAGSYNEQFF

d_call: -
cdr3_length: 15
clone_size: -
v_call: TRBV6-4
j_call: TRBJ2-5
cdr3_nt: TGTGCCAGCCCTCCCGCCGGCGGGGAGGGGGGGACCCAGTACTTC
cdr3_aa: CASPPAGGEGGTQYF

d_call: -
cdr3_length: 13
clone_size: -
v_call: TRBV2
j_call: TRBJ2-5
cdr3_nt: TGTGCCAGCCGGACCGGGGGACGCGAGACCCAGTACTTC
cdr3_aa: CASRTGGRETQYF

d_call: TRBD1
cdr3_length: 19
clone_size: -
v_call: TRBV30
j_call: TRBJ2-6
cdr3_nt: TGTGCCTGGAGGGGCGTCCCGGGACAGGGCATTTCTGGGGCCAACGTCCTGACTTTC
cdr3_aa: CAWRGVPGQGISGANVLTF

d_call: -
cdr3_length: 13
clone_size: once
v_call: TRBV11-2
j_call: TRBJ2-7
cdr3_nt: TGTGCCAGCAGCCACCGGCCCTCCTACGAGCAGTACTTC
cdr3_aa: CASSHRPSYEQYF

d_call: TRBD1
cdr3_length: 13
clone_size: -
v_call: TRBV19
j_call: TRBJ1-4
cdr3_nt: TGTGCCAGTAGTTTACAGGGGGATGAAAAACTGTTTTTT
cdr3_aa: CASSLQGDEKLFF

d_call: -
cdr3_length: 15
clone_size: -
v_call: TRBV4-3
j_call: TRBJ1-1
cdr3_nt: TGCGCCAGCAGCCTCCACGCGGCAGCAAGGACTGAAGCTTTCTTT
cdr3_aa: CASSLHAAARTEAFF

d_call: TRBD2
cdr3_length: 18
clone_size: -
v_call: TRBV10-3
j_call: TRBJ2-7
cdr3_nt: TGTGCCATCAGTGGGATGACTAGCGGGGGGCCTAGCTCCTACGAGCAGTACTTC
cdr3_aa: CAISGMTSGGPSSYEQYF

d_call: -
cdr3_length: 16
clone_size: -
v_call: TRBV5-6
j_call: TRBJ1-6
cdr3_nt: TGTGCCAGCAGCCTCCAGGGCAGATACTATAATTCACCCCTCCACTTT
cdr3_aa: CASSLQGRYYNSPLHF

d_call: -
cdr3_length: 13
clone_size: -
v_call: TRBV7-2
j_call: TRBJ1-4
cdr3_nt: TGTGCCAGCAGCCCGGAGACTAGTGAAAAACTGTTTTTT
cdr3_aa: CASSPETSEKLFF

d_call: TRBD1
cdr3_length: 14
clone_size: -
v_call: TRBV2
j_call: TRBJ1-5
cdr3_nt: TGTGCCAGCAGGACAGGGTTCAACAATCAGCCCCAGCATTTT
cdr3_aa: CASRTGFNNQPQHF

d_call: TRBD1
cdr3_length: 13
clone_size: -
v_call: TRBV11-3
j_call: TRBJ2-1
cdr3_nt: TGTGCCAGCAGCCAGGGACAGACCTATGAGCAGTTCTTC
cdr3_aa: CASSQGQTYEQFF

d_call: TRBD1
cdr3_length: 16
clone_size: -
v_call: TRBV7-3
j_call: TRBJ1-1
cdr3_nt: TGTGCCAGCAGCCCGATAGGGGGCCGGGTGGGCACTGAAGCTTTCTTT
cdr3_aa: CASSPIGGRVGTEAFF

d_call: TRBD1
cdr3_length: 13
clone_size: -
v_call: TRBV19
j_call: TRBJ2-1
cdr3_nt: TGTGCCAGTAGTATGACAGGGTACAATGAGCAGTTCTTC
cdr3_aa: CASSMTGYNEQFF

d_call: -
cdr3_length: 13
clone_size: -
v_call: TRBV7-3
j_call: TRBJ2-3
cdr3_nt: TGTGCCAGCAGCGGAAGTAATGAGGATACGCAGTATTTT
cdr3_aa: CASSGSNEDTQYF

d_call: -
cdr3_length: 13
clone_size: -
v_call: TRBV6-1
j_call: TRBJ1-2
cdr3_nt: TGTGCCAGCAGTGAAGGGGGAAGTTATGGCTACACCTTC
cdr3_aa: CASSEGGSYGYTF

d_call: -
cdr3_length: 13
clone_size: few
v_call: TRBV9
j_call: TRBJ2-7
cdr3_nt: TGTGCCAGCAGCCGGGGAATCCACTACGAGCAGTACTTC
cdr3_aa: CASSRGIHYEQYF

d_call: -
cdr3_length: 15
clone_size: few
v_call: TRBV9
j_call: TRBJ1-3
cdr3_nt: TGTGCCAGCAGCGGTCCGGGGGCCTCTGGAAACACCATATATTTT
cdr3_aa: CASSGPGASGNTIYF

d_call: -
cdr3_length: 16
clone_size: -
v_call: TRBV19
j_call: TRBJ2-2
cdr3_nt: TGTGCCAGTAGTACCAATCCCGGCACAGCCACCGGGGAGCTGTTTTTT
cdr3_aa: CASSTNPGTATGELFF

d_call: TRBD1
cdr3_length: 16
clone_size: -
v_call: TRBV5-8
j_call: TRBJ1-2
cdr3_nt: TGTGCCAGCAGTTATGAACCAGGGGGAGGAGTAGGAGGCTACACCTTC
cdr3_aa: CASSYEPGGGVGGYTF

d_call: -
cdr3_length: 14
clone_size: few
v_call: TRBV1
j_call: TRBJ1-2
cdr3_nt: TGCACCAGCAGCGCCAGGGCCTACGACTATGGCTACACCTTC
cdr3_aa: CTSSARAYDYGYTF

d_call: -
cdr3_length: 17
clone_size: -
v_call: TRBV11-2
j_call: TRBJ1-6
cdr3_nt: TGTGCCAGCAGCCGGACGGGCCAGGTCTCCTATAATTCACCCCTCCACTTT
cdr3_aa: CASSRTGQVSYNSPLHF

d_call: -
cdr3_length: 16
clone_size: -
v_call: TRBV4-3
j_call: TRBJ1-2
cdr3_nt: TGCGCCAGCAGCCAAGACTACAGGGAGGGAGGCTATGGCTACACCTTC
cdr3_aa: CASSQDYREGGYGYTF

d_call: -
cdr3_length: 11
clone_size: -
v_call: TRBV2
j_call: TRBJ1-2
cdr3_nt: TGTGCCAGCAGTGAGACAGTAGGCTACACCTTC
cdr3_aa: CASSETVGYTF

d_call: -
cdr3_length: 14
clone_size: -
v_call: TRBV2
j_call: TRBJ1-2
cdr3_nt: TGTGCCAGCAGTGAGGGAGGCAGGGGCTATGGCTACACCTTC
cdr3_aa: CASSEGGRGYGYTF

d_call: -
cdr3_length: 17
clone_size: -
v_call: TRBV30
j_call: TRBJ2-3
cdr3_nt: TGTGCCTGGAGTAGATTTGGTGGGACAACTAGCACAGATACGCAGTATTTT
cdr3_aa: CAWSRFGGTTSTDTQYF

d_call: -
cdr3_length: 13
clone_size: -
v_call: TRBV6-6
j_call: TRBJ2-5
cdr3_nt: TGTGCCAGCAGTTCAGGGTCATGGGAGACCCAGTACTTC
cdr3_aa: CASSSGSWETQYF

d_call: -
cdr3_length: 13
clone_size: -
v_call: TRBV6-5
j_call: TRBJ2-3
cdr3_nt: TGTGCCAGCAGCCTCCTGAGCACAGATACGCAGTATTTT
cdr3_aa: CASSLLSTDTQYF

d_call: TRBD1
cdr3_length: 15
clone_size: -
v_call: TRBV19
j_call: TRBJ2-5
cdr3_nt: TGTGCCAGTAGTATGAGAGGGGGCGAAAGGGAGACCCAGTACTTC
cdr3_aa: CASSMRGGERETQYF

d_call: TRBD1
cdr3_length: 15
clone_size: -
v_call: TRBV6-5
j_call: TRBJ2-1
cdr3_nt: TGTGCCAGCAGTTACTCCCGGACAGGGTACAATGAGCAGTTCTTC
cdr3_aa: CASSYSRTGYNEQFF

d_call: TRBD2
cdr3_length: 14
clone_size: -
v_call: TRBV9
j_call: TRBJ2-5
cdr3_nt: TGTGCCAGCAGCCCGGGACTAGCTGTAGAGACCCAGTACTTC
cdr3_aa: CASSPGLAVETQYF

d_call: -
cdr3_length: 15
clone_size: -
v_call: TRBV7-6
j_call: TRBJ1-6
cdr3_nt: TGTGCCAGCAGCTTAGGGCAGGGACTTAATTCACCCCTCCACTTT
cdr3_aa: CASSLGQGLNSPLHF

d_call: TRBD2
cdr3_length: 14
clone_size: -
v_call: TRBV27
j_call: TRBJ2-1
cdr3_nt: TGTGCCAGCAGTTCACTCCGGACTAGCGGGCGGCAGTTCTTC
cdr3_aa: CASSSLRTSGRQFF

d_call: TRBD1
cdr3_length: 16
clone_size: -
v_call: TRBV4-1
j_call: TRBJ1-2
cdr3_nt: TGCGCCAGCAGCCAAGATCTTGGACAGGGGATGGAAGGCTACACCTTC
cdr3_aa: CASSQDLGQGMEGYTF

d_call: TRBD2
cdr3_length: 15
clone_size: -
v_call: TRBV5-6
j_call: TRBJ2-1
cdr3_nt: TGTGCCAGCAGCTTGGGACTAGCGGCGTACAATGAGCAGTTCTTC
cdr3_aa: CASSLGLAAYNEQFF

d_call: -
cdr3_length: 15
clone_size: medium-sized
v_call: TRBV18
j_call: TRBJ2-7
cdr3_nt: TGTGCCAGCTCACCGATGGACCAACTCTCCTACGAGCAGTACTTC
cdr3_aa: CASSPMDQLSYEQYF

d_call: -
cdr3_length: 15
clone_size: once
v_call: TRBV6-6
j_call: TRBJ1-4
cdr3_nt: TGTGCCAGCGCGTCAAGCTGGGAAACTAATGAAAAACTGTTTTTT
cdr3_aa: CASASSWETNEKLFF